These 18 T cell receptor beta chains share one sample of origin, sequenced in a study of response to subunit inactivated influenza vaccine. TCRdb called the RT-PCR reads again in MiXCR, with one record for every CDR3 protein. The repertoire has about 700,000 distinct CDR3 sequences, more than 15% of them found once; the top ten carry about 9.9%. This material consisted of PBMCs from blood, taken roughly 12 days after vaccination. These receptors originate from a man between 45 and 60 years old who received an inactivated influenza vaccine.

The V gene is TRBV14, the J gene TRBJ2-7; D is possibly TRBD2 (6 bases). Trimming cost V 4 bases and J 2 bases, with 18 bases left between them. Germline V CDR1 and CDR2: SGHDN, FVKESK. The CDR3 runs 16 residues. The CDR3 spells CASSLLRDSLTYEQYF. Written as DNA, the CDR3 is TGTGCCAGCAGCCTCCTCCGGGACTCCTTGACCTACGAGCAGTACTTC. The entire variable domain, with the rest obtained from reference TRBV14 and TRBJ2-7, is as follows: EAGVTQFPSHSVIEKGQTVTLRCDPISGHDNLYWYRRVMGKEIKFLLHFVKESKQDESGMPNNRFLAERTGGTYSTLKVQPAELEDSGVYFCASSLLRDSLTYEQYFGPGTRLTVT.

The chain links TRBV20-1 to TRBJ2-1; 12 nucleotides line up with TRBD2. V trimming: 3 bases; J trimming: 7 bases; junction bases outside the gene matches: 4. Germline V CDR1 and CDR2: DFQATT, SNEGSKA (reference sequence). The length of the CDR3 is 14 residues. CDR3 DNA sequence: TGCAGTGCTAGCGGACTAGCGGGACCGAATGAGCAGTTCTTC. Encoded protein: CSASGLAGPNEQFF.

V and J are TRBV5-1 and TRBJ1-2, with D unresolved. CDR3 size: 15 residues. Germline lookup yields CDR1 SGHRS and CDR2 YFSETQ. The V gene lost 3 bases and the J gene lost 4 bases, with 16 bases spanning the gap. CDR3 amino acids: CASSSGQQIAYGYTF. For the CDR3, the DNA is TGCGCCAGCAGCTCGGGCCAACAAATTGCCTATGGCTACACCTTC.

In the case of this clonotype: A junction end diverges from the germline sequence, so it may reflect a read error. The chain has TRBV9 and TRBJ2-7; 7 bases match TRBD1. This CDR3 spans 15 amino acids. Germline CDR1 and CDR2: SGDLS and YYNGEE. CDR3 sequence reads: CASSVDPGQSYEPYF. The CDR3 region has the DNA TGTGCCAGCAGCGTAGACCCGGGACAGAGCTACGAGCCGTACTTC.

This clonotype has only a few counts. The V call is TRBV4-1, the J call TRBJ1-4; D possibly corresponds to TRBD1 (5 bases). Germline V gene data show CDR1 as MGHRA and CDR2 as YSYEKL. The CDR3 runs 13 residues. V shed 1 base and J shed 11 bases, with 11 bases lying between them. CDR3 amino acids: CASSQGGHLKLFF. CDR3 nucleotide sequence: TGCGCCAGCAGCCAAGGCGGACACCTGAAACTGTTTTTT.

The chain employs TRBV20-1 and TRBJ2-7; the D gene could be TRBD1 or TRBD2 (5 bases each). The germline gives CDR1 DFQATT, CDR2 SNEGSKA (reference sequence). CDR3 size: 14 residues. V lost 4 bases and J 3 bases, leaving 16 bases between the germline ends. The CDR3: CSAIVRETLYEQYF. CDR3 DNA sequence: TGCAGTGCTATAGTCAGGGAGACTCTCTACGAGCAGTACTTC.

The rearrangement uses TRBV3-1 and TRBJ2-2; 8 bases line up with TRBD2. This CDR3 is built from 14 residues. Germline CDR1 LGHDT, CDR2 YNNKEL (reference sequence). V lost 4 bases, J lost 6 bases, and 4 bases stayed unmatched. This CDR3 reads CASSLRAGAGELFF. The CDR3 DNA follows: TGTGCCAGCAGCCTCCGAGCGGGAGCCGGGGAGCTGTTTTTT.

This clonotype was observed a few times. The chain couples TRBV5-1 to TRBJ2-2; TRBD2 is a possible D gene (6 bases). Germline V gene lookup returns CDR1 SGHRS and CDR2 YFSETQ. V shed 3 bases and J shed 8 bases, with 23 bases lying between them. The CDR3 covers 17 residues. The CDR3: CASSSTPPGTLQGELFF. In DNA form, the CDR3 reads TGCGCCAGCAGCTCGACTCCACCCGGGACTCTTCAGGGGGAGCTGTTTTTT.

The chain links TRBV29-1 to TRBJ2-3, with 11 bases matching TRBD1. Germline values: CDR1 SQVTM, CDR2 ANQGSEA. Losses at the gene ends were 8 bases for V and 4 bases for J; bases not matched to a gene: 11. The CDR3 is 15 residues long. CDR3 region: CSLIPGTGGADTQYF. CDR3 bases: TGCAGCCTAATCCCCGGGACAGGGGGAGCAGATACGCAGTATTTT.

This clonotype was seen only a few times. CDR3 sequence reads: CASSNLTSGSPLHF. The DNA for the CDR3 is TGTGCCAGCAGTAATCTAACCTCGGGGTCACCCCTCCACTTT. The genes are TRBV7-6 and TRBJ1-6; D not certain. Trimming cost V 6 bases and J 10 bases, with 16 bases left between them. The CDR3 has 14 amino acids. Looked up from germline, CDR1 is SGHVS and CDR2 is FNYEAQ.

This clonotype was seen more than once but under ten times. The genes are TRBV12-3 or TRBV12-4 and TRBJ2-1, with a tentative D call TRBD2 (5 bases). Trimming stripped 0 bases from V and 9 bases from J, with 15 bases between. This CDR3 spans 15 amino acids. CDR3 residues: CASSLATVGVGEQFF. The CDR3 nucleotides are TGTGCCAGCAGTTTAGCCACAGTGGGAGTAGGTGAGCAGTTCTTC.

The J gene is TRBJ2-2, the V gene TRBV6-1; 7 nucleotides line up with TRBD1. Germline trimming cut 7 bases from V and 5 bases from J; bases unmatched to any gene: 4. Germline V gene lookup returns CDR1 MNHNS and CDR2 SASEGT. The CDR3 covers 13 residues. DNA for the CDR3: TGTGCCAGCATTCACAGGGGTACCGGGGAGCTGTTTTTT. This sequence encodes CASIHRGTGELFF.

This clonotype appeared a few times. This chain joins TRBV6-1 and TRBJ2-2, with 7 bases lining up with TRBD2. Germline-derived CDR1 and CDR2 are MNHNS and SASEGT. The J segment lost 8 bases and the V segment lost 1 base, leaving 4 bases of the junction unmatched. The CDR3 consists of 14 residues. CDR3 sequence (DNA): TGTGCCAGCAGTGAAGGACTAGCTTCGGGGGAGCTGTTTTTT. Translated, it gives CASSEGLASGELFF.

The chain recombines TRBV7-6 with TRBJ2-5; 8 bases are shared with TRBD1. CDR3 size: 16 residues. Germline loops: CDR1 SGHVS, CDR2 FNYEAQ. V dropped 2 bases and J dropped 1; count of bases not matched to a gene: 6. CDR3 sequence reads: CASSLFQGAAQETQYF. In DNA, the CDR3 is TGTGCCAGCAGCTTATTTCAGGGGGCCGCCCAAGAGACCCAGTACTTC.

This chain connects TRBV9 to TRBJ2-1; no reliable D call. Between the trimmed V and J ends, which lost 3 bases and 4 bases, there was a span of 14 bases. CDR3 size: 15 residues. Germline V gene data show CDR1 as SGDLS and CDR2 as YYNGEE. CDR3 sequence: CASSEDEAEYNEQFF. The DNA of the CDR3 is TGTGCCAGCAGCGAGGACGAGGCCGAATACAATGAGCAGTTCTTC.

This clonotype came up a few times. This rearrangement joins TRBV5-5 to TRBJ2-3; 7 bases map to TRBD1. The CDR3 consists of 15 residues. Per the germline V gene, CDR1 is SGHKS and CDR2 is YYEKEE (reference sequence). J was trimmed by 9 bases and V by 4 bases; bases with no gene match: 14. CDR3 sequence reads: CASSTGTVGLYTQYF. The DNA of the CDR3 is TGTGCCAGCAGCACCGGGACAGTTGGTTTGTACACGCAGTATTTT.

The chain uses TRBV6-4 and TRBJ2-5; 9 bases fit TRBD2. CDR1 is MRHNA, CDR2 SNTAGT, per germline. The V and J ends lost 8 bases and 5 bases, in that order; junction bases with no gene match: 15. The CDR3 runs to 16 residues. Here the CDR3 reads CASGPPVAGVKETQYF. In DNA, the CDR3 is TGTGCCAGCGGACCCCCCGTAGCGGGAGTTAAGGAGACCCAGTACTTC.

The CDR3 DNA reads as TGCAGCGTTGCTGCAGCCACAGATACGCAGTATTTT. Translated: CSVAAATDTQYF. V gene TRBV29-1 combines with J gene TRBJ2-3; D is uncertain. V lost 4 bases and J 2 bases, leaving 7 bases between the germline ends. The CDR3 consists of 12 residues. From germline, CDR1 is SQVTM and CDR2 ANQGSEA.